The next 17 T cell receptor beta chains were all read from a single sample in a study of OX40 agonist ivuxolimab in advanced cancers. Clones were sequenced by immunoSEQ multiplex PCR, and TCRdb holds only the in-frame ones, with some missing. The sample records some 42,000 clones, approximately 83% being singletons. The sample in question was CD4+ or CD8+ T cells sorted from blood, obtained in a trial of the OX40 agonist ivuxolimab. These receptors all stem from an adult with an advanced solid tumor such as melanoma, head and neck, liver or kidney cancer.

CDR3 amino acids: CASSQEKGSNSPLHF. The CDR3 coding sequence is TGTGCCAGCAGCCAAGAGAAAGGGAGTAATTCACCCCTCCACTTT. The rearrangement uses TRBV4-2 and TRBJ1-6; no firm D call. Germline assignment: CDR1 LGHNA and CDR2 YNFKEQ. This CDR3 contains 15 residues. The V gene lost 0 bases and the J gene lost 6 bases, with 9 bases spanning the gap.

The table lists this clone with a count of one. The chain carries TRBV27 and TRBJ2-1, with D tentatively TRBD2 (5 bases). The V gene lost 7 bases and the J gene lost 5 bases, with 21 bases spanning the gap. The CDR3 covers 16 residues. Germline values: CDR1 MNHEY, CDR2 SMNVEV (reference sequence). The CDR3 sequence is CASTSLRVPTHNEQFF. DNA of the CDR3: TGTGCCAGCACCTCCCTGAGGGTTCCAACCCACAATGAGCAGTTCTTC.

V and J are TRBV27 and TRBJ2-2; no clear D gene. CDR1 MNHEY and CDR2 SMNVEV come from the germline V gene (reference sequence). Trimming left V 2 bases short and J 6 bases short, with 10 bases between. There are 14 residues in the CDR3. The CDR3 bases are TGTGCCAGCAGTTTAGTTCTCGGTCCCGGGGAGCTGTTTTTT. This translates into CASSLVLGPGELFF.

CDR3 residues: CASSWLSTNTGELFF. The DNA for the CDR3 is TGTGCCAGTAGTTGGTTGTCCACTAACACCGGGGAGCTGTTTTTT. This chain connects TRBV19 to TRBJ2-2; D not resolved. Deletions cut 5 bases from V and 2 bases from J, with 12 bases between. Germline lookup yields CDR1 LNHDA and CDR2 SQIVND (reference sequence). There are 15 residues in the CDR3.

J is TRBJ2-7 and V is TRBV29-1, with TRBD1 matching 7 bases. This CDR3 comprises 15 residues. The germline gives CDR1 SQVTM, CDR2 ANQGSEA. With V trimmed by 0 bases and J by 3 bases, 8 bases remained unmatched. CDR3 nucleotide sequence: TGCAGCGTTGAAGATCGGAGTAACAGGGGCTACGAGCAGTACTTC. Translating it yields CSVEDRSNRGYEQYF.

V and J are TRBV11-2 and TRBJ1-5; D ambiguous. This CDR3 is 13 amino acids long. Germline lookup yields CDR1 SGHAT and CDR2 FQNNGV. V was shortened by 0 bases and J by 6 bases, with 6 bases between the two germline ends. The CDR3 coding sequence is TGTGCCAGCAGCTTAGATCTAGTTCAGCCCCAGCATTTT. Residues: CASSLDLVQPQHF. Filled out from reference TRBV11-2 and TRBJ1-5, the complete variable domain reads EAGVAQSPRYKIIEKRQSVAFWCNPISGHATLYWYQQILGQGPKLLIQFQNNGVVDDSQLPKDRFSAERLKGVDSTLKIQPAKLEDSAVYLCASSLDLVQPQHFGDGTRLSIL.

DNA of the CDR3: TGTGCCAGCAGCTTCTCAGGAACCAGCGAGCAGTACTTC. Translated, it gives CASSFSGTSEQYF. The J gene is TRBJ2-7, the V gene TRBV7-9; no firm D call. The germline CDR1 and CDR2 sequences are SEHNR and FQNEAQ (reference sequence). With 3 bases removed from V and 6 bases from J, the gap between germline ends came to 12 bases. The CDR3 extends over 13 amino acids.

J is TRBJ2-7 and V is TRBV28; 8 nucleotides align to TRBD1. CDR1 is MDHEN and CDR2 is SYDVKM in the germline V gene. This CDR3 spans 15 amino acids. The J segment lost 3 bases and the V segment lost 9 bases, leaving 13 bases of the junction unmatched. This CDR3 is CARLPDRGSHYEQYF. The DNA for the CDR3 is TGTGCCAGGCTCCCCGACAGGGGATCTCACTACGAGCAGTACTTC.

This chain connects TRBV28 to TRBJ2-7; D not certain. Trimming stripped 3 bases from V and 4 bases from J, with 13 bases between. This CDR3 contains 14 residues. The germline gives CDR1 MDHEN, CDR2 SYDVKM. The CDR3 DNA reads as TGTGCCAGCAGTTTTTCTCGCGGCATATACGAGCAGTACTTC. The encoded protein is CASSFSRGIYEQYF.

The chain carries TRBV14 and TRBJ2-5; tentatively, D is TRBD2 (7 bases). V dropped 0 bases and J dropped 4 bases, with 15 bases sitting between them. The germline V gene has CDR1 SGHDN and CDR2 FVKESK. CDR3 length equals 16 residues. DNA for the CDR3: TGTGCCAGCAGCCAAGAGGACGGGGGGCCGGGAGAGACCCAGTACTTC. This gives the protein CASSQEDGGPGETQYF. Looking up the rest from reference TRBV14 and TRBJ2-5 gives the full variable domain: EAGVTQFPSHSVIEKGQTVTLRCDPISGHDNLYWYRRVMGKEIKFLLHFVKESKQDESGMPNNRFLAERTGGTYSTLKVQPAELEDSGVYFCASSQEDGGPGETQYFGPGTRLLVL.

This chain uses TRBV29-1 with TRBJ2-1; D might be TRBD1 or TRBD2, each matching 5 bases. V lost 7 bases, J lost 7 bases, and 11 bases lay in between. The germline CDR1 and CDR2 sequences are SQVTM and ANQGSEA. This CDR3 comprises 11 residues. CDR3 bases: TGCAGCGGGGGACCGATAAATGAGCAGTTCTTC. Translating it yields CSGGPINEQFF.

The rearrangement links TRBV27 to TRBJ2-5; 9 nucleotides agree with TRBD1. Gene TRBJ2-7 matches the end of the DNA better, so the J call may be wrong. From germline, CDR1 is MNHEY and CDR2 SMNVEV (reference sequence). The CDR3 sequence is 15 residues long. The CDR3 bases are TGTGCCAGCAGGGGACCGGGACAGGGACTGAACGAGCAGTACTTC. Translating it yields CASRGPGQGLNEQYF.

The CDR3 region has the DNA TGTGCCAGCAGCGCCGCCTTCGGTAGCAATGAGCAGTTCTTC. Translating it yields CASSAAFGSNEQFF. The gene calls are TRBV5-6 and TRBJ2-1; D remains ambiguous. With 4 bases removed from V and 6 bases from J, the gap between germline ends came to 14 bases. In germline, CDR1 is SGHDT, CDR2 YYEEEE. The CDR3 is made up of 14 amino acids.

The chain links TRBV5-1 to TRBJ2-3, with TRBD2 matching 7 bases. CDR3 size: 13 residues. Germline CDR1 is SGHRS and CDR2 is YFSETQ. Trimming at V came to 5 bases and at J to 5 bases, leaving 5 bases not matched to a gene. As DNA, the CDR3 is TGCGCCAGCAGTCAGACTAGCTTAGATACGCAGTATTTT. Its translation is CASSQTSLDTQYF. Full variable domain (missing parts from reference TRBV5-1 and TRBJ2-3): KAGVTQTPRYLIKTRGQQVTLSCSPISGHRSVSWYQQTPGQGLQFLFEYFSETQRNKGNFPGRFSGRQFSNSRSEMNVSTLELGDSALYLCASSQTSLDTQYFGPGTRLTVL.

The CDR3 sequence: CASSLWGYGYEQYF. The CDR3 DNA is TGTGCCAGCAGCTTGTGGGGGTACGGCTACGAGCAGTACTTC. This chain links TRBV13 with TRBJ2-7; D could derive from TRBD1 or TRBD2 (5 bases each). The CDR3 runs to 14 residues. Trimming took 3 bases from V and 3 from J, leaving 12 bases between them. Looked up from germline, CDR1 is PRHDT and CDR2 is FYEKMQ (reference sequence).

The chain carries TRBV14 and TRBJ2-7; 8 bases are a match to TRBD1. V dropped 2 bases and J dropped 3; count of bases not matched to a gene: 6. The germline CDR1 and CDR2 sequences are SGHDN and FVKESK. The CDR3 is 15 residues long. The CDR3 protein is CASSQTGTGDYEQYF. The CDR3 DNA reads as TGTGCCAGCAGCCAAACCGGGACAGGAGACTACGAGCAGTACTTC.

CDR3 sequence (DNA): TGTGCCAGCAGCCAGGACGGGGGGCTGGGCACTGAAGCTTTCTTT. Its protein product is CASSQDGGLGTEAFF. The V gene is TRBV9, the J gene TRBJ1-1; a weak D match, TRBD1 (6 bases). The germline V and J ends were trimmed by 4 bases and 4 bases, with 17 bases remaining between them. CDR3 length: 15 amino acids. The V gene's germline CDR1 is SGDLS and CDR2 YYNGEE. Looking up the rest from reference TRBV9 and TRBJ1-1 gives the full variable domain: DSGVTQTPKHLITATGQRVTLRCSPRSGDLSVYWYQQSLDQGLQFLIQYYNGEERAKGNILERFSAQQFPDLHSELNLSSLELGDSALYFCASSQDGGLGTEAFFGQGTRLTVV.